The rows below give T cell receptor beta chains drawn from one sample of a study of technical replicates of blood from a few donors. The data were produced by immunoSEQ multiplex PCR, yet TCRdb's version contains in-frame clones alone and is incomplete. Here the sample spans about 60,000 clones, over 90% being singletons. The sample was PBMCs. The receptors here all came from a human donor in good health. Some clones in this sample may be carry-over from other donors' samples. Each CDR3 is given with its conserved first and last residue. A D gene is named only where the DNA matches it firmly. Where a row states a size, it is once, few, many or the class of an expanded clone; other rows omit it.

V	size	J	D	CDR3	DNA
TRBV25-1	once	TRBJ2-7	-	CASSGTVTGFYEQYF	TGTGCCAGCAGTGGGACAGTTACGGGCTTCTACGAGCAGTACTTC
TRBV2	once	TRBJ1-5	-	CASNLFRGDNQPQHF	TGTGCCAGCAACTTGTTTCGGGGAGACAATCAGCCCCAGCATTTT
TRBV27	many	TRBJ2-3	-	CASSLMGGPTDTQYF	TGTGCCAGCAGTTTAATGGGGGGACCCACAGATACGCAGTATTTT
TRBV11-3	-	TRBJ2-7	TRBD2	CASSPQSGSGEQYF	TGTGCCAGCAGCCCACAGAGCGGGAGTGGGGAGCAGTACTTC
TRBV21-1	-	TRBJ2-3	-	CASSRAPSGWGGDTQYF	TGTGCCAGCAGCAGGGCCCCCTCAGGGTGGGGGGGGGATACGCAGTATTTT
TRBV5-1	-	TRBJ1-1	-	CASREGVKGEAFF	TGCGCCAGCAGAGAGGGGGTTAAAGGTGAAGCTTTCTTT
TRBV7-2	-	TRBJ1-1	-	CASSLSRGGTEAFF	TGTGCCAGCAGCTTATCTCGGGGAGGCACTGAAGCTTTCTTT
TRBV19	-	TRBJ2-3	TRBD2	CASSTAGTSDTDTQYF	TGTGCCAGTAGTACCGCCGGGACTAGCGACACAGATACGCAGTATTTT
TRBV27	once	TRBJ1-4	-	CASSLRWQGLNEKLFF	TGTGCCAGCAGTTTACGGTGGCAGGGCCTTAATGAAAAACTGTTTTTT
TRBV7-2	-	TRBJ2-1	TRBD2	CASSLAYLRLAGKNEQFF	TGTGCCAGCAGCTTAGCGTATCTCAGACTAGCGGGAAAGAATGAGCAGTTCTTC
TRBV6-4	-	TRBJ2-3	-	CASSIPGTDTQYF	TGTGCCAGCAGTATCCCCGGGACAGATACGCAGTATTTT
TRBV4-1	-	TRBJ2-7	-	CASSQTQGTLYEQYF	TGCGCCAGCAGCCAGACACAGGGTACCCTTTACGAGCAGTACTTC
TRBV9	few	TRBJ1-1	-	CLIQGIGNTEAFF	TGTTTAATCCAGGGGATAGGGAACACTGAAGCTTTCTTT
TRBV7-2	once	TRBJ2-7	TRBD2	CASSEKSGSFYEQYF	TGTGCCAGCAGCGAGAAAAGCGGGAGTTTCTACGAGCAGTACTTC
TRBV6-1	-	TRBJ2-2	-	CASSYRDGDTGELFF	TGTGCCAGCAGCTACAGGGACGGGGACACCGGGGAGCTGTTTTTT
TRBV4-2	-	TRBJ2-2	-	CASSQAAGVLTGELFF	TGTGCCAGCAGCCAAGCGGCAGGGGTGCTCACCGGGGAGCTGTTTTTT
TRBV10-3	-	TRBJ1-1	-	CAIAGGAGTEAFF	TGTGCCATTGCCGGGGGGGCGGGCACTGAAGCTTTCTTT
TRBV9	-	TRBJ1-2	-	CASSVGPGNYGYTF	TGTGCCAGCAGCGTAGGTCCCGGGAACTATGGCTACACCTTC
TRBV7-9	once	TRBJ2-3	TRBD1	CASSLGQSTDTQYF	TGTGCCAGCAGCTTGGGACAGAGCACAGATACGCAGTATTTT
TRBV4-3	-	TRBJ1-1	-	CASSQDRGPGNEAFF	TGCGCCAGCAGCCAAGATCGGGGTCCTGGGAATGAAGCTTTCTTT
TRBV6-1	-	TRBJ1-5	TRBD1	CASSASGTGVQHF	TGTGCCAGCAGTGCCTCCGGGACAGGGGTACAGCATTTT
TRBV10-3	-	TRBJ1-4	-	CAISELSGEKLFF	TGTGCCATCAGTGAGTTGTCGGGGGAAAAACTGTTTTTT
TRBV30	-	TRBJ1-2	-	CAWSEGTNYGYTF	TGTGCCTGGAGTGAGGGGACAAACTATGGCTACACCTTC
TRBV7-2	many	TRBJ1-1	TRBD1	CASSPYSRDRGLYTEAFF	TGTGCCAGCAGTCCCTATTCACGGGACAGGGGGCTTTATACTGAAGCTTTCTTT
TRBV11-2	once	TRBJ2-3	-	CASSSIKGGARADTQYF	TGTGCCAGCAGCTCGATTAAGGGGGGGGCCCGAGCAGATACGCAGTATTTT
TRBV14	-	TRBJ2-1	-	CASSQDRIRLTSTFF	TGTGCCAGCAGCCAAGATCGGATACGACTAACTAGCACGTTCTTC
TRBV7-2	-	TRBJ2-1	TRBD2	CASSPRSGGYNEQFF	TGTGCCAGCAGCCCCCGCAGCGGGGGTTACAATGAGCAGTTCTTC
TRBV4-2	once	TRBJ2-7	TRBD1	CARLGQGTYEQYF	TGTGCCAGGCTGGGACAGGGGACCTACGAGCAGTACTTC